This passage covers 10 T cell receptor beta chains from one sample sequenced in a study of post-analysis software for immune sequencing data. TCR beta cDNA libraries included unique molecular identifiers. TCRdb passed the PCR reads through MiXCR, listing each CDR3 protein once. The sample has over 700,000 distinct CDR3 sequences, 30% seen once. Points from the study as a whole: Higher frequency in patients than in controls was seen for about five TRBV segments, with TRBV5-6, TRBV5-1 and TRBV20-1 among them.

The antigens for these receptors are not known. The sample comprised blood. Receptors were obtained from a girl between 10 and 17 years old with multiple sclerosis.

The J gene is TRBJ2-1, the V gene TRBV6-1; TRBD1 or TRBD2 may be the D gene (5 bases each). CDR3 length: 14 amino acids. Germline CDR1 and CDR2: MNHNS and SASEGT. Trimming took off 6 bases at V and 8 bases at J, with 17 bases between the two ends. In nucleotides, the CDR3 is TGTGCCAGCAGGTTAACCGGGGCCCGGGATGAGCAGTTCTTC. Translating it yields CASRLTGARDEQFF.

The chain combines TRBV5-1 with TRBJ2-7, with TRBD2 matching over 7 bases. The end of the DNA is better explained by TRBJ2-5, so the J call may be wrong. The CDR3 runs to 15 residues. Germline-derived CDR1 and CDR2 are SGHRS and YFSETQ. CDR3 in DNA: TGCGCCAGCAGCTCTGCGGGAGTGGATGGGGAGACCCAGTACTTC. It is translated as CASSSAGVDGETQYF.

This clonotype was seen only a few times. The chain has TRBV5-5 and TRBJ2-7, with no clear D. CDR1 is SGHKS, CDR2 YYEKEE, per germline (reference sequence). Trimming took 5 bases from V and 2 from J, leaving 14 bases between them. This CDR3 has 14 amino acids. CDR3 amino acids: CASRSSAVPYEQYF. The CDR3 nucleotides read TGTGCCAGCAGGAGTTCCGCGGTACCCTACGAGCAGTACTTC.

This chain connects TRBV7-9 to TRBJ2-3; D remains unclear. This CDR3 comprises 14 residues. Germline CDR1 is SEHNR and CDR2 is FQNEAQ (reference sequence). The V end was cut by 8 bases, the J end by 0 bases, with 12 bases between. The CDR3 DNA sequence: TGTGCCAGCGACTTGACTCCCAGCACAGATACGCAGTATTTT. Its protein is CASDLTPSTDTQYF.

This clonotype was seen only a few times. The chain employs TRBV25-1 and TRBJ2-7, with no clear D. CDR1 and CDR2 from the germline V gene are MGHDK and SYGVNS. V dropped 6 bases and J dropped 3 bases, with 18 bases sitting between them. CDR3 length equals 15 residues. The CDR3 DNA sequence: TGTGCCAGCAGCGGCCCCGGAACGGCCAGCTACGAGCAGTACTTC. It is translated as CASSGPGTASYEQYF.

The table lists this clonotype with a few counts. The chain couples TRBV20-1 to TRBJ1-4, with D possibly being TRBD1 (6 bases). V lost 6 bases to trimming and J lost 1 base, with 9 bases between them. The CDR3 loop spans 13 amino acids. The germline V gene has CDR1 DFQATT and CDR2 SNEGSKA (reference sequence). The CDR3 DNA reads TGCAGTGCGGACAGCCAAACTAATGAAAAACTGTTTTTT. It is translated as CSADSQTNEKLFF.

Turning to this clonotype: A junction boundary mismatches the germline segment, possibly from a read error. The chain combines TRBV20-1 with TRBJ2-5; 12 nucleotides match TRBD2. This CDR3 is built from 16 residues. From germline, CDR1 is DFQATT and CDR2 SNEGSKA (reference sequence). The DNA for the CDR3 is TGCAATGCTGAACCCCCTAGCGGGAGGGAGGGAGAGACCCAGTACTTC. It codes for CNAEPPSGREGETQYF.

For the CDR3, the DNA is TGTGCCAGCAGTTGGACTAGCGGGAGAGGAAATGAGCAGTTCTTC. As protein: CASSWTSGRGNEQFF. The rearrangement links TRBV28 to TRBJ2-1; 13 positions match TRBD2. Germline assignment: CDR1 MDHEN and CDR2 SYDVKM. V trimming: 4 bases; J trimming: 7 bases; junction bases outside the gene matches: 4. This CDR3 comprises 15 residues.

The chain carries TRBV20-1 and TRBJ2-5, with 12 bases fitting TRBD2. CDR1 DFQATT and CDR2 SNEGSKA come from the germline V gene (reference sequence). The CDR3 length is 16 residues. V trimming: 3 bases; J trimming: 0 bases; junction bases outside the gene matches: 5. The CDR3 spells CSARGASGGDQETQYF. The CDR3 DNA is TGCAGTGCTAGGGGAGCTAGCGGGGGGGACCAAGAGACCCAGTACTTC.

This clonotype has only a few counts. This chain links TRBV5-6 with TRBJ1-2; possible D gene TRBD1, 6 bases. Trimming removed 0 bases at V and 5 bases at J, with 17 bases between. CDR3 length equals 16 residues. The germline V gene encodes CDR1 SGHDT and CDR2 YYEEEE. CDR3 nucleotide sequence: TGTGCCAGCAGCTTGGCCGGGGCAGGGGAGACGTATGGCTACACCTTC. Translating gives CASSLAGAGETYGYTF.